The T cell receptor beta chain described here comes from a study of molecular identifiers for immune sequencing clone quantification (dated by TCRdb to 2017 to 2018). Background for the entire study: In a replicate experiment, RNA from around 20,000 or 100,000 naive CD8 T cells was split into five aliquots, four of which were sequenced. The study was a methods study using CD8 T cells to benchmark molecular-identifier clustering-based TCR repertoire sequencing (MIDCIRS) and TCR RNA copy counting. On the study overall, not on this receptor specifically: Modeling gave around 3 recovered TCR RNA copies per cell versus around 10 by digital PCR, implying about 30% capture efficiency. When barcode sub-clustering was omitted, TCR diversity was inflated by chimeric consensus sequences, with chimeras reaching as high as 47%. A single cell's worth of spiked-in Jurkat TCR RNA was reported detectable even among some 920,000 naive CD8 T cells. In CMV-specific effector cells, over 97% of molecules were held by clones above 20 RNA copies, whereas under 1% of molecules were held by such clones in naive cells. Naive libraries contained spiked-in Jurkat TCR RNA (around eleven copies' worth), which is not part of the donor repertoire. Identical TCR molecules sharing a barcode could cause highly expanded clone sizes to be underestimated.

Library prep was done by PCR. Sequencing relied on a NextSeq 500. Bulk TCR libraries were generated as previously described, with the TCR primers listed in Table S5 used. Total RNA was purified with the Qiagen AllPrep DNA/RNA kit. Before analysis, reads from multiple sequencing runs of the same library were pooled. In the original analysis: Reads were retained only if their TCR constant sequence matched exactly, and those retained reads were trimmed to 150 nt and grouped according to their 12-nt molecular barcodes. Reads inside each barcode group were sub-clustered using a 15% Levenshtein threshold, and a quality-weighted consensus sequence was constructed for each RNA molecule. Non-functional sequences were filtered out, along with any lower-count sequence sitting one edit away from another sequence. Based on fitting two negative binomial distributions, any barcode sub-cluster with under 20% of the maximum read count was discarded. TCRdb's own reprocessing of the public reads used fastp at Q25 and MiXCR and kept productive beta chains. Here each entry gathers all rows of one CDR3 protein and keeps the most common genes and DNA. The V and J calls come from TCRdb's annotation, not from the publication. This sample gives some 680,000 distinct CDR3 sequences in total; around 25% of them show up just once. The top ten constitute about 0.84% of the sample.

This clonotype was detected a few times. The specificity of this receptor is unknown. One base away there is no much larger clone; base qualities are not given. Measured from the cysteine to the phenylalanine, the CDR3 is 15 residues long. Just the 45-base CDR3 DNA is kept, in frame starting at base 1. Taken from the germline V gene, the CDR1 and CDR2 loops are MNHEY and SVGAGI. Deletion took 2 bases off V and 4 bases off J, with a span of 14 bases between the germline ends. Libraries of naive CD8 T cells were built from anywhere between roughly 17,000 and 1,000,000 sorted cells, with 10%, 30% or 50% of the purified RNA used. Naive CD8 T cells were FACS-sorted as CD8+CD4-CCR7+CD45RA+ on a BD FACSAria II into RLT Plus buffer. To test detection sensitivity, Jurkat RNA equal to ten TCR copies was added to samples of roughly 18,000-1,000,000 naive CD8 T cells. Enrichment of CD8 T cells was done with RosetteSep CD8+ T Cell Enrichment Cocktail plus Ficoll-Paque, and ACK red cell lysis came afterward.

In this chain, TRBV6-5 is recombined with TRBJ1-1, with an unclear D gene assignment. The sample comprised naive CD8+ T cells from blood, with Jurkat cell RNA spiked in. The cell subset or site label, read with the paper, signifies: FACS-sorted CD8+CD4-CCR7+CD45RA+ naive T cells. The receptor was derived from a human donor in good health. Some libraries in this study had Jurkat cell RNA spiked in. The DNA sequence is TGTGCCAGCAGTTACGGTGGGTGGTTGGGCACTGAAGCTTTCTTT. It translates as CASSYGGWLGTEAFF.